This T cell receptor beta chain comes out of a study of CD8+ T cells in alopecia areata. The wider study: It was 6 to 18 months of tofacitinib, and then there were 6 months off drug. Study-wide points: Compared with normal scalp, lesional scalp had higher clonality and more expanded CD8+ clones. Persistence in scalp and blood during tofacitinib was observed for many expanded lesional clones.

Concerning this clone itself: Its cognate antigen is unknown.

The treatment: oral pan-JAK inhibitor, 5-10 mg twice daily. V was shortened by 0 bases and J by 0 bases, with 18 bases between the two germline ends. Germline CDR1 and CDR2: LNHDA and SQIVND (reference sequence). The CDR3 runs to 20 residues. After isolation, RNA underwent reverse transcription to generate cDNA as the sequencing template. Clones were sequenced by immunoSEQ multiplex PCR, and TCRdb holds only the in-frame ones, with some missing. The sample lists about 110,000 clones; about 60% were seen once. The sequenced sample was CD8+ T cells sorted from blood, obtained at week 24, from a patient treated with tofacitinib. The source of this sequence is a human donor with alopecia areata. This chain uses TRBV19 with TRBJ2-6, with D maybe TRBD2 (6 bases). This CDR3 reads CASSIDLEGTAASGANVLTF. In DNA form, the CDR3 reads TGTGCCAGTAGTATAGATCTCGAAGGGACTGCCGCCTCTGGGGCCAACGTCCTGACTTTC.